The next 27 T cell receptor beta chains were all read from a single sample in a study of T-cell memory formation after mild COVID-19 (dated by TCRdb to the early 2020s). Receptors were amplified or captured by 5' RACE. TCRdb lists the instrument as Illumina NovaSeq 6000. TCRdb redid the processing of the public reads, applying fastp at Q25 and MiXCR, and retained in-frame beta chains. Each CDR3 protein gets just one entry, which takes the most common genes and DNA from the rows behind it. The sample table shows just over 400,000 distinct CDR3 sequences, and 20% to 30% are seen once. Together, the top ten hold approximately 14% of the sample. The sequencing input was PBMCs or a T cell subset sorted from them (not recorded which). Receptors originate from an adult woman who had mild COVID-19 (a few samples of this study predate the infection). The sample titles of this study are shuffled in the database, so cell type and time point are left out; the donor was told from shared clones.

This clonotype was counted a few times. The rearrangement uses TRBV4-2 and TRBJ2-3; D possibly matches TRBD1 or TRBD2 (6 bases each). From germline, CDR1 is LGHNA and CDR2 YNFKEQ. V dropped 3 bases and J dropped 4 bases, with 11 bases sitting between them. The CDR3 contains 14 residues. CDR3: CASSHGGGADTQYF. In DNA, the CDR3 is TGTGCCAGCAGCCACGGGGGCGGAGCAGATACGCAGTATTTT.

The sample holds a few counts of this clonotype. This chain joins TRBV7-9 and TRBJ1-4; a possible D gene is TRBD1 (5 bases). From germline, CDR1 is SEHNR and CDR2 FQNEAQ (reference sequence). Trimming removed 6 bases at V and 5 bases at J, with 16 bases between. The CDR3 runs 15 residues. CDR3 protein: CASRTSGTGNEKLFF. As DNA, the CDR3 is TGTGCCAGCAGAACCTCCGGGACTGGGAATGAAAAACTGTTTTTT.

There are a few counts of this clonotype. The chain has TRBV6-5 and TRBJ2-7; D gene ambiguous. The CDR3 loop spans 12 amino acids. Germline CDR1 is MNHEY and CDR2 is SVGAGI. Trimming pared 5 bases from V and 5 bases from J, leaving 10 bases between. CDR3 coding DNA: TGTGCCAGCAGTCAGACCCCGGACGAGCAGTACTTC. Protein product: CASSQTPDEQYF.

This chain uses TRBV4-2 with TRBJ2-7, with 11 bases fitting TRBD2. The germline CDR1 and CDR2 sequences are LGHNA and YNFKEQ. The CDR3 length is 18 residues. The ends lost 4 bases at V and 4 bases at J; junction bases unmatched: 15. The CDR3 reads CASSPLLGRLAGWYEQYF. The CDR3 DNA reads TGTGCCAGCAGCCCACTATTAGGACGACTAGCGGGATGGTACGAGCAGTACTTC.

This clonotype was seen only a few times. The DNA of the CDR3 is TGTGCCAGCAGCCCAAGCGGGGGCTTGAACACTGAAGCTTTCTTT. As protein: CASSPSGGLNTEAFF. The chain combines TRBV12-3 or TRBV12-4 with TRBJ1-1, with D possibly TRBD1 on 6 matching bases. Trimming cost V 6 bases and J 0 bases, with 14 bases left between them. The CDR3 has 15 residues.

V and J are TRBV7-9 and TRBJ1-5; no clear D gene. CDR3 size: 13 residues. Trimming removed 1 base at V and 5 bases at J, with 6 bases between. The germline gives CDR1 SEHNR, CDR2 FQNEAQ (reference sequence). In nucleotides, the CDR3 is TGTGCCAGCAGCTTAGGGGCCGATCAGCCCCAGCATTTT. Protein product: CASSLGADQPQHF.

The chain carries TRBV20-1 and TRBJ1-1; 7 nucleotides match TRBD1. The CDR3 extends over 13 amino acids. Trimming cost V 6 bases and J 10 bases; bases outside gene matches: 14. Germline CDR1 reads DFQATT; CDR2 reads SNEGSKA (reference sequence). The CDR3: CSAHLGQRGLAFF. CDR3 DNA sequence: TGCAGTGCCCATCTGGGACAGCGGGGTCTAGCTTTCTTT.

The chain couples TRBV20-1 to TRBJ2-5; 7 positions agree with TRBD2. V shed 1 base and J 0 bases; nucleotides not matched to a gene: 5. The length of the CDR3 is 15 residues. CDR1 is DFQATT and CDR2 is SNEGSKA in the germline V gene (reference sequence). In DNA, the CDR3 is TGCAGTGCTAGAGTAAGCGGGGCAGACCAAGAGACCCAGTACTTC. Translation: CSARVSGADQETQYF.

J is TRBJ2-4 and V is TRBV20-1; 8 bases agree with TRBD1. This CDR3 has 16 residues. The germline CDR1 and CDR2 sequences are DFQATT and SNEGSKA (reference sequence). V shed 0 bases, J shed 1 base, and the junction held 5 bases outside the gene matches. The CDR3 region has the DNA TGCAGTGCTAGAGACCGGACAGGGTGGGCCAAAAACATTCAGTACTTC. This sequence encodes CSARDRTGWAKNIQYF.

The chain recombines TRBV9 with TRBJ2-5; 7 bases are a match to TRBD2. This CDR3 has 15 amino acids. V lost 0 bases, J lost 4 bases, and 6 bases stayed unmatched. The germline gives CDR1 SGDLS, CDR2 YYNGEE. CDR3 protein: CASSVGEGRGETQYF. The CDR3 DNA is TGTGCCAGCAGCGTAGGGGAGGGGCGAGGAGAGACCCAGTACTTC.

The chain joins TRBV9 to TRBJ2-3, with D possibly matching TRBD2 (5 bases). V dropped 4 bases and J dropped 0 bases, with 15 bases sitting between them. CDR1 and CDR2 from the germline V gene are SGDLS and YYNGEE. CDR3 length: 16 amino acids. The CDR3 DNA follows: TGTGCCAGCAGCACCCCTGAGAGGGAGAGCACAGATACGCAGTATTTT. Translated, it gives CASSTPERESTDTQYF.

The chain combines TRBV21-1 with TRBJ1-2. TRBV21-1 is deemed a pseudogene. The CDR3 consists of 11 residues. The DNA for the CDR3 is TGTGCCCCATCATCTGTTTATGGCTACACCTTC. It is translated as CAPSSVYGYTF.

The chain is built from TRBV6-5 and TRBJ2-2, with a tentative D call TRBD2 (5 bases). The V end was cut by 2 bases, the J end by 2 bases, with 9 bases between. The CDR3 is 15 amino acids. Germline CDR1 and CDR2: MNHEY and SVGAGI. DNA for the CDR3: TGTGCCAGCAGTTACCGGCTAGCTAACACCGGGGAGCTGTTTTTT. Translated: CASSYRLANTGELFF.

A few counts support this clonotype. The V and J genes are TRBV12-3 or TRBV12-4 and TRBJ2-5; 7 nucleotides agree with TRBD1. The CDR3 has 15 amino acids. With V trimmed by 5 bases and J by 4 bases, 10 bases remained unmatched. CDR3 in amino acids: CASSLIGGAVETQYF. The CDR3 DNA sequence: TGTGCCAGCAGTCTCATAGGGGGCGCGGTAGAGACCCAGTACTTC.

The V call is TRBV7-9, the J call TRBJ2-7, with D maybe TRBD1 (6 bases). The germline gives CDR1 SEHNR, CDR2 FQNEAQ (reference sequence). The CDR3 loop spans 15 amino acids. Deletions cut 1 base from V and 0 bases from J, with 10 bases between. Here the CDR3 reads CASSLGMDSSYEQYF. The DNA for the CDR3 is TGTGCCAGCAGCTTAGGCATGGACAGCTCCTACGAGCAGTACTTC.

The chain joins TRBV13 to TRBJ2-3; TRBD2 aligns across 13 bases. The CDR3 contains 16 residues. Germline V lookup: CDR1 PRHDT, CDR2 FYEKMQ (reference sequence). Trimming removed 8 bases from V and 3 bases from J; junction bases left unmatched: 8. CDR3 protein: CASLSTGLAGTDTQYF. The CDR3 DNA reads as TGTGCCAGCCTATCTACGGGACTAGCGGGGACAGATACGCAGTATTTT.

This clonotype has ten or more counts. This chain joins TRBV27 and TRBJ1-1; D not certain. Germline V gene sequence: CDR1 MNHEY, CDR2 SMNVEV (reference sequence). This CDR3 has 13 amino acids. The V gene lost 6 bases and the J gene lost 3 bases, with 11 bases spanning the gap. The CDR3 coding sequence is TGTGCCAGCAGGACCACATGGGACACTGAAGCTTTCTTT. Translated: CASRTTWDTEAFF.

The chain has TRBV7-3 and TRBJ2-7; TRBD1 matches 7 bases. The CDR3 length is 14 residues. The junction had 6 bases not matched to a gene; V was cut back by 1 base and J by 6 bases. The germline V gene has CDR1 SGHTA and CDR2 FQGTGA. In DNA, the CDR3 is TGTGCCAGCAGCTTAATGGACAGGAGCGGCGAGCAGTACTTC. It yields the protein CASSLMDRSGEQYF.

There are a few counts of this clonotype. The chain employs TRBV7-9 and TRBJ2-3; D is possibly TRBD1 (6 bases). Trimming cost V 3 bases and J 1 base, with 20 bases left between them. The germline CDR1 and CDR2 sequences are SEHNR and FQNEAQ (reference sequence). The length of the CDR3 is 18 residues. The CDR3 DNA sequence: TGTGCCAGCAGCTTTACCCGGGGAAACAGGGCCCGCACAGATACGCAGTATTTT. Encoded protein: CASSFTRGNRARTDTQYF.

The rearrangement uses TRBV2 and TRBJ2-3, with 7 positions matching TRBD2. Trimming took 8 bases from V and 5 from J; bases not matched to a gene: 16. Germline loops: CDR1 SNHLY, CDR2 FYNNEI. This CDR3 comprises 16 residues. CDR3 nucleotides: TGTGCCAGCTCACCAGCAGCGGGGACCCTGGGAGATACGCAGTATTTT. Translating gives CASSPAAGTLGDTQYF.

In its sample, this clonotype was seen a few times. This rearrangement joins TRBV5-1 to TRBJ2-2; 10 positions agree with TRBD2. Trimming at V came to 3 bases and at J to 3 bases, leaving 11 bases not matched to a gene. Germline V gives CDR1 SGHRS, CDR2 YFSETQ. The CDR3 loop spans 18 amino acids. This CDR3 is CASSSGGLLAGDTGELFF. As DNA, the CDR3 is TGCGCCAGCAGCTCCGGGGGCCTGCTAGCGGGGGACACCGGGGAGCTGTTTTTT.

This clonotype was seen a few times. The chain recombines TRBV5-1 with TRBJ2-1; 9 nucleotides line up with TRBD1. The germline V gene has CDR1 SGHRS and CDR2 YFSETQ. Trimming at V came to 3 bases and at J to 7 bases, leaving 14 bases not matched to a gene. The CDR3 totals 17 residues. The CDR3 reads CASSSPDRGWEGNEQFF. CDR3 sequence (DNA): TGCGCCAGCAGCTCCCCGGACAGGGGCTGGGAGGGAAATGAGCAGTTCTTC.

V and J are TRBV5-6 and TRBJ1-6; D is uncertain. Germline values: CDR1 SGHDT, CDR2 YYEEEE. The CDR3 length is 14 residues. Trimming left V 1 base short and J 9 bases short, with 11 bases between. The CDR3 protein is CASSLFTRISPLHF. The CDR3 region has the DNA TGTGCCAGCAGCTTGTTTACGCGGATTTCACCCCTCCACTTT. The whole variable domain, filled in from reference TRBV5-6 and TRBJ1-6, reads DAGVTQSPTHLIKTRGQQVTLRCSPKSGHDTVSWYQQALGQGPQFIFQYYEEEERQRGNFPDRFSGHQFPNYSSELNVNALLLGDSALYLCASSLFTRISPLHFGNGTRLTVT.

This clonotype was recorded a few times. DNA of the CDR3: TGTGCCAGCAGCTCCTCGCCGGCCACCCGATTGGGCTACACCTTC. Translating it yields CASSSSPATRLGYTF. The chain links TRBV7-6 to TRBJ1-2, with D hard to call. V lost 4 bases to trimming and J lost 8 bases, with 20 bases between them. The germline V gene has CDR1 SGHVS and CDR2 FNYEAQ. The CDR3 consists of 15 residues. The complete variable domain, with remaining parts taken from reference TRBV7-6 and TRBJ1-2, reads GAGVSQSPRYKVTKRGQDVALRCDPISGHVSLYWYRQALGQGPEFLTYFNYEAQQDKSGLPNDRFSAERPEGSISTLTIQRTEQRDSAMYRCASSSSPATRLGYTFGSGTRLTVV.

The genes are TRBV20-1 and TRBJ1-1; no firm D call. Trimming left V 3 bases short and J 7 bases short, with 12 bases between. The CDR3 extends over 12 amino acids. Per germline, CDR1 DFQATT and CDR2 SNEGSKA (reference sequence). CDR3 sequence reads: CSASVQEGEAFF. The DNA of the CDR3 is TGCAGTGCTAGTGTCCAGGAGGGTGAAGCTTTCTTT.

The chain has TRBV24-1 and TRBJ1-4, with TRBD1 identical over 8 bases. Germline CDR1 KGHDR, CDR2 SFDVKD. With 1 base clipped from V and 8 bases from J, the junction kept 5 bases outside the gene matches. This CDR3 region has 15 residues. The CDR3 nucleotides are TGTGCCACCAGTGATTTCTCAGGGGGCGGCGAAAAACTGTTTTTT. Its protein product is CATSDFSGGGEKLFF.

V is TRBV7-9 and J is TRBJ2-3, with D perhaps TRBD1 or TRBD2 (5 bases each). Trimming cost V 5 bases and J 2 bases, with 11 bases left between them. Germline V gene lookup returns CDR1 SEHNR and CDR2 FQNEAQ (reference sequence). The CDR3 has 14 residues. CDR3 residues: CASSEGLFTDTQYF. The CDR3 bases are TGTGCCAGCAGCGAGGGGCTTTTCACAGATACGCAGTATTTT.